The rows below give T cell receptor beta chains drawn from one sample of a study of T cell changes during pregnancy in multiple sclerosis. The method was immunoSEQ multiplex PCR; TCRdb's version includes in-frame clones alone and lacks a portion of them. The data show tens of thousands of clones, more than 85% seen once. This material consisted of CD8+ T cells from peripheral blood mononuclear cells, taken after pregnancy. The source is a female donor with multiple sclerosis, enrolled in a pregnancy study. The CDR3 runs from the conserved cysteine through the conserved F or W. Fields, in order: D gene, clone size, V gene, J gene, CDR3 DNA, CDR3 protein. The D gene is left open where the match is weak. Clone size is given for some rows only: seen once, a few or many times, or a class if the clone is expanded.

D: .; size: .; V: TRBV29-1; J: TRBJ1-2; DNA: TGCAGCGTTCGAGCTAACTATGGCTACACCTTC; CDR3: CSVRANYGYTF
D: TRBD2; size: once; V: TRBV5-5; J: TRBJ2-1; DNA: TGTGCCAGCAGCTCCCTACTAGCGCACCATGAGCAGTTCTTC; CDR3: CASSSLLAHHEQFF
D: .; size: .; V: TRBV30; J: TRBJ2-1; DNA: TGTGCCTGGAGTGGGCTAGCAGACAATGAGCAGTTCTTC; CDR3: CAWSGLADNEQFF
D: TRBD2; size: .; V: TRBV9; J: TRBJ2-7; DNA: TGTGCCAGCAGCCCTCAACTAGCGGGGGGGTCCTACGAGCAGTACTTC; CDR3: CASSPQLAGGSYEQYF
D: TRBD2; size: .; V: TRBV13; J: TRBJ2-1; DNA: TGTGCCAGCAGCTTATTTTCCCAGCGGGAGGAGTTCTTC; CDR3: CASSLFSQREEFF
D: TRBD1; size: .; V: TRBV7-2; J: TRBJ1-1; DNA: TGTGCCAGCAGCGGGGACAGGGCTTTCACTGAAGCTTTCTTT; CDR3: CASSGDRAFTEAFF
D: .; size: .; V: TRBV27; J: TRBJ2-1; DNA: TGTGCCAGCAGTTTCTCCAGTTACAATGAGCAGTTCTTC; CDR3: CASSFSSYNEQFF
D: .; size: .; V: TRBV5-1; J: TRBJ1-2; DNA: TGCGCCAGCAGCTTGGTTTGGCTGACAGAAGGCTATGGCTACACCTTC; CDR3: CASSLVWLTEGYGYTF
D: .; size: .; V: TRBV13; J: TRBJ1-2; DNA: TGTGCCAGCAGCTTAGGCGGCGGTGGCTACACCTTC; CDR3: CASSLGGGGYTF
D: .; size: .; V: TRBV27; J: TRBJ2-7; DNA: TGTGCCAGCAGCCACAGGGTTTCCTACGAGCAGTACTTC; CDR3: CASSHRVSYEQYF
D: TRBD1; size: few; V: TRBV30; J: TRBJ1-2; DNA: TGTGCCTGGAGTTCTTGGACAGGGGAAGGCTACACCTTC; CDR3: CAWSSWTGEGYTF
D: TRBD1; size: .; V: TRBV4-3; J: TRBJ1-3; DNA: TGCGCCAGCAGCCAAGATAACGGCAGGGGGAACACCATATATTTT; CDR3: CASSQDNGRGNTIYF
D: .; size: .; V: TRBV6-5; J: TRBJ2-5; DNA: TGTGCCAGCAGTTACTTGAGGACAAGCCAAGAGACCCAGTACTTC; CDR3: CASSYLRTSQETQYF
D: TRBD1; size: .; V: TRBV5-8; J: TRBJ1-5; DNA: TGTGCCAGCGGACAGGGGATTTTAGGCAATCAGCCCCAGCATTTT; CDR3: CASGQGILGNQPQHF
D: TRBD1; size: .; V: TRBV2; J: TRBJ1-2; DNA: TGTGCCAGCAGTACAGGGGCCTATGGCTACACCTTC; CDR3: CASSTGAYGYTF
D: .; size: .; V: TRBV29-1; J: TRBJ2-7; DNA: TGCAGCGTTGAAGGAGCGAATTCGGCGGACTACGAGCAGTACTTC; CDR3: CSVEGANSADYEQYF
D: TRBD1; size: .; V: TRBV27; J: TRBJ1-5; DNA: TGTGCCAGCAGTCCAAACAGGGGAGGCAATCAGCCCCAGCATTTT; CDR3: CASSPNRGGNQPQHF
D: .; size: .; V: TRBV29-1; J: TRBJ1-2; DNA: TGCAGCGGACTTACAGGGATGGGAGGCTACACCTTC; CDR3: CSGLTGMGGYTF
D: TRBD1; size: .; V: TRBV6-1; J: TRBJ2-5; DNA: TGTGCCAGCATACACGACAGGGGGGAGACCCAGTACTTC; CDR3: CASIHDRGETQYF
D: .; size: .; V: TRBV11-2; J: TRBJ1-2; DNA: TGTGCCAGCAGCCCGGGGAATGCGGGGAACTATGGCTACACCTTC; CDR3: CASSPGNAGNYGYTF
D: .; size: .; V: TRBV6-1; J: TRBJ1-2; DNA: TGTGCCAGCAGTGAAATTTTGACAGCCAACGACCTGGTCGGCTACACCTTC; CDR3: CASSEILTANDLVGYTF
D: TRBD2; size: .; V: TRBV27; J: TRBJ2-5; DNA: TGTGCCAGCAGTTTTATAGCGGGGGGGCCGGGGACCCAGTACTTC; CDR3: CASSFIAGGPGTQYF
D: .; size: .; V: TRBV7-6; J: TRBJ2-1; DNA: TGTGCCAGCAGCTTTACCCGGGACTCTAACAATGAGCAGTTCTTC; CDR3: CASSFTRDSNNEQFF
D: TRBD1; size: .; V: TRBV29-1; J: TRBJ2-7; DNA: TGCAGCGTTGAGGACAGGCTCTACGAGCAGTACTTC; CDR3: CSVEDRLYEQYF
D: TRBD1; size: .; V: TRBV7-9; J: TRBJ1-4; DNA: TGTGCCAGCAGATCCAAACCCGGGACAGGGGATGAAAAACTGTTTTTT; CDR3: CASRSKPGTGDEKLFF
D: .; size: .; V: TRBV4-3; J: TRBJ1-1; DNA: TGCGCCAGCAGCCAAGGGGGCCGGCAGAACACTGAAGCTTTCTTT; CDR3: CASSQGGRQNTEAFF